The source of this TCR beta chain is a study of T cells in Graves' hyperthyroidism and ophthalmopathy (dated 2019 in TCRdb). Regarding the complete study: Peripheral blood samples were taken at the time of initial diagnosis, prior to any treatment. The 100 or so discovery patients were randomly split 7:3 into training and test sets. Whether ophthalmopathy could be predicted prospectively was tested in an independent validation cohort made up of roughly 19 hyperthyroidism patients plus 17 patients who later progressed to ophthalmopathy. The study also compared thyroid tissue and blood T-cell repertoires from 6 or 7 Graves' hyperthyroidism patients. The paper reports TCR Vbeta CDR3 sequencing of some 140 peripheral blood samples: some 44 ophthalmopathy, over 70 hyperthyroidism and approximately 17 progressor patients. To identify distinguishing TCR V-J signatures, a discovery cohort of 90 to 100 patients was used, comprising 40 to 45 with Graves' ophthalmopathy and 55 to 65 with stable Graves' hyperthyroidism. After blood sampling, hyperthyroidism patients were treated with methimazole at a starting dose of 30 mg daily, and ophthalmopathy patients were treated with high-dose intravenous methylprednisolone.

With regard to this clonotype: This clone's antigen is unknown. No base quality information exists; no much larger clone differs at one position.

Graves' hyperthyroidism was defined as stable when no progression to ophthalmopathy occurred over 18 months of follow-up. Hyperthyroidism patients were aged 18 to 65 years and newly diagnosed, with disease duration of less than 2 months. Any patient with an uncontrolled infection, another autoimmune disease, pregnancy or lactation was excluded. Diagnoses relied on clinical symptoms, serum thyroxine and TRAb, thyroid ultrasound and orbital computed tomography. Ficoll-Paque density gradient centrifugation was used to isolate PBMCs from about 9 ml of fresh peripheral blood. Total RNA was extracted with Trizol reagent, and quality was checked on an Agilent 2100 Bioanalyzer. TCR beta CDR3 regions were amplified from RNA transcripts. The first round of RT-PCR for the TCR CDR3 was performed with the HTBI primer set and the Qiagen OneStep RT-PCR kit. The libraries were constructed in a second round of multiplex PCR and then size-selected and purified. The libraries were sequenced on an Illumina HiSeq2000 using paired-end 100 bp reads. Concerning the study's data processing: SOAPnuke was used to process the raw data, with reads discarded if the reads contained adapters or uncalled bases, had a mean Phred below 15, or lacked an exact constant-primer or identifier match. High-quality paired reads were merged with COPE v1.2.5, and unique nucleotide sequences were defined as clonotypes. Clonotypes were aligned to IMGT TRBV, TRBD and TRBJ reference segments using MiTCR v1.1. The analysis included only V-J combinations with a frequency above 0.0001, which together covered roughly 99% of the repertoires. The TCS score was defined as the ratio of F50 (clonal expansion) to E x V (chaos), calculated using BLOSUM62-based TCRdist between CDR3 peptides within each V-J. Welch's t-statistics and random forest reduced several hundred V-J features to 10 to 15, which were used in a naive Bayes classifier (R e1071). TCRdb ran its own pipeline on the public reads, namely fastp trimming at Q25 and MiXCR clone calling, and kept in-frame beta chains. Merged by CDR3 protein, the rows form single entries marked with the most common genes and DNA. For this entry, the V and J calls and clone size follow TCRdb and not the study's own pipeline. Here the sample has approximately 370,000 distinct CDR3 sequences; 14% to 15% occur a single time. Over 25% of the sample is taken by the ten largest.

The paper's findings and limits, for the study overall: No statistical method was used to fix the sample size in advance, and group allocation was not hidden from the investigators. In validation, progression to ophthalmopathy was predicted by the model with around 70% sensitivity and 72.22% specificity, a median of about 6 months before onset. In cross-validation, a model built on a 13 V-J signature told ophthalmopathy apart from stable hyperthyroidism with approximately 90% sensitivity and roughly 82% specificity, and in testing the same model reached 80%/75%. Blood samples also contained most of the expanded thyroid clonotypes (frequency above 0.001), which suggests that blood repertoires may reflect thyroid immune responses.

This receptor was obtained from a woman under 40 with Graves' hyperthyroidism. Sequencing was carried out using blood.

The nucleotide sequence is given as TGTGCCACCAGTGAAAGGTATAGCAATCAGCCCCAGCATTTT. Its translation reads: CATSERYSNQPQHF. Rearrangement joined TRBV24-1 to TRBJ1-5, with no confidently assigned D gene. There are 14 amino acids in the CDR3, from cysteine to phenylalanine inclusive. The CDR3 DNA has 42 bases and is translated from base 1. The germline V gene encodes CDR1 KGHDR and CDR2 SFDVKD. Cut back by 4 bases and 0 bases, the V and J ends lie 6 bases apart.